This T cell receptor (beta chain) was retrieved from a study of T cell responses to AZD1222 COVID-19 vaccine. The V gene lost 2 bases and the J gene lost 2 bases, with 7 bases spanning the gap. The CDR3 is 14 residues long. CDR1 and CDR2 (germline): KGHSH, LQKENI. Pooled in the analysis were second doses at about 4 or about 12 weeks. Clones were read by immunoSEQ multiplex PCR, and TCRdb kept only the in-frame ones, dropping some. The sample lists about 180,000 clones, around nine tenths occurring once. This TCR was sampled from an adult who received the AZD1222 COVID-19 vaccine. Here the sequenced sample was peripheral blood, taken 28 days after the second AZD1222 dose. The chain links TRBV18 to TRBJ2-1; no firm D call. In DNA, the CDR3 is TGTGCCAGCTCACCAGCCGCCACCTACAATGAGCAGTTCTTC. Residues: CASSPAATYNEQFF.